This T cell receptor (delta chain) was observed in a study of DNA immune sequencing with unique molecular identifiers. Across the whole study: PBMC-derived γδ T cells were enriched by FACS. General study findings and limits: TRDV2 with TRDJ1 was the commonest TRD rearrangement in healthy donors.

Genomic DNA underwent 32-plex PCR targeting all 8 TRDV and 4 TRDJ genes. The library had 12-nucleotide UMIs introduced over roughly 3 barcoding cycles, then a second adapter PCR. TCRdb re-processed the multiplex PCR reads via CATT. The sample carries roughly 2,200 delta-chain clones, around 15% recorded once. The junction had 14 bases not matched to a gene; V was cut back by 0 bases and J by 0 bases. The CDR3 is 19 amino acids. Per germline, CDR1 GEAIGNYY and CDR2 EKD. This clone was counted only a few times. Its cognate antigen is unknown. For this DNA, TCRdb reports the protein of a much larger clone, which diverges at residue 13, most likely from a read error; the protein presented here is translated directly from the DNA.

Material: gamma-delta T cells enriched from blood buffy coat, or unenriched PBMCs (not recorded which). This receptor was taken from a human donor in good health. V and J are TRDV2 and TRDJ1; 8 nucleotides line up with TRDD3. For the CDR3, the DNA is TGTGCCTGTGACACCCTTACTGGGGGTCGTGAAGGGCACACCGATAAACTCATCTTT. It specifies CACDTLTGGREGHTDKLIF.